Below, 27 T cell receptor beta chains from the same sample are listed, as sequenced in a study of blood T cell repertoires in COVID-19 (dated by TCRdb to 2019 to 2021). Receptors were amplified or captured by the immunoSEQ multiplex PCR assay. TCRdb provides this immuneACCESS table in a form limited to in-frame rearrangements. Some clones are lacking; in checked studies, under half of them reflect an unresolved V gene, and why the rest are absent is not known. Within this sample are 200,000 or so clones, with roughly 88% of them counted one time only. The top ten hold roughly a sixth of the sample. What was sequenced was peripheral blood. These receptors came from a man aged 50 to 60 with COVID-19, enrolled during active disease.

This chain connects TRBV15 to TRBJ2-3, with 8 bases fitting TRBD1. Germline loops: CDR1 LNHNV, CDR2 YYDKDF (reference sequence). The CDR3 loop spans 17 amino acids. Unmatched junction bases numbered 10, after V lost 3 bases and J lost 2 bases. CDR3 protein: CATSSEGQGFFTDTQYF. The CDR3 nucleotides read TGTGCCACCAGCAGCGAAGGACAGGGTTTTTTCACAGATACGCAGTATTTT.

This clone showed up just a few times. The rearrangement links TRBV12-3 or TRBV12-4 to TRBJ2-2; the D gene is possibly TRBD1 (6 bases). V lost 6 bases, J lost 6 bases, and 11 bases lay in between. The CDR3 runs 13 residues. In nucleotides, the CDR3 is TGTGCCAGCAGGCCAACAGGGCCCGGGGAGCTGTTTTTT. Translated, it gives CASRPTGPGELFF.

This chain joins TRBV5-1 and TRBJ1-6; 8 bases fit TRBD1. Germline trimming cut 0 bases from V and 8 bases from J; bases unmatched to any gene: 10. This CDR3 region has 17 residues. The V gene's germline CDR1 is SGHRS and CDR2 YFSETQ. The CDR3: CASSLVTPGQADSPLHF. CDR3 coding DNA: TGCGCCAGCAGCTTGGTAACTCCGGGACAGGCGGATTCACCCCTCCACTTT.

The chain carries TRBV5-1 and TRBJ1-2; TRBD1 might be the D (5 bases). Between the trimmed V and J ends, which lost 4 bases and 1 base, there was a span of 8 bases. This CDR3 spans 13 amino acids. CDR1 is SGHRS and CDR2 is YFSETQ in the germline V gene. In DNA, the CDR3 is TGCGCCAGCAGCCACGGACATAACTATGGCTACACCTTC. Its protein is CASSHGHNYGYTF.

This clone was observed at least ten times. Other nucleotide sequences in the sample specify the same CDR3. CDR3 region: CASSLRGTEAFF. The CDR3 bases are TGTGCCAGCAGCTTGAGGGGCACTGAAGCTTTCTTT. The V call is TRBV5-6, the J call TRBJ1-1; weak D call: TRBD1 (5 bases). There are 12 residues in the CDR3. Between the trimmed V and J ends, which lost 1 base and 4 bases, there was a span of 5 bases. Germline lookup yields CDR1 SGHDT and CDR2 YYEEEE.

The rearrangement joins TRBV29-1 to TRBJ1-2; 9 bases line up with TRBD1. The junction had 9 bases not matched to a gene; V was cut back by 6 bases and J by 7 bases. The length of the CDR3 is 13 residues. Germline V lookup: CDR1 SQVTM, CDR2 ANQGSEA. The CDR3 reads CSVSPGTGFGYTF. Written as DNA, the CDR3 is TGCAGCGTCAGTCCCGGGACAGGGTTTGGCTACACCTTC.

The rearrangement joins TRBV5-1 to TRBJ2-1; 7 bases line up with TRBD2. The CDR3 contains 16 residues. Germline values: CDR1 SGHRS, CDR2 YFSETQ. V dropped 0 bases and J dropped 0; count of bases not matched to a gene: 3. The CDR3 reads CASSLERESSYNEQFF. The CDR3 nucleotides read TGCGCCAGCAGCTTGGAGCGGGAAAGCTCCTACAATGAGCAGTTCTTC.

The rearrangement joins TRBV9 to TRBJ1-2, with a possible D match to TRBD1 (5 bases). The CDR3 sequence is 14 residues long. The germline V gene encodes CDR1 SGDLS and CDR2 YYNGEE. V shed 4 bases and J shed 2 bases, with 12 bases lying between them. The CDR3 loop reads CASSLLTANYGYTF. As DNA, the CDR3 is TGTGCCAGCAGCCTATTGACAGCGAACTATGGCTACACCTTC.

The chain joins TRBV4-1 to TRBJ2-2; no definite D call. Germline CDR1 MGHRA, CDR2 YSYEKL. Between the trimmed V and J ends, which lost 0 bases and 0 bases, there was a span of 8 bases. This CDR3 spans 16 amino acids. This CDR3 is CASSQDLGPNTGELFF. The CDR3 nucleotides read TGCGCCAGCAGCCAAGATCTAGGCCCGAACACCGGGGAGCTGTTTTTT.

The chain employs TRBV5-8 and TRBJ1-2; 9 nucleotides match TRBD1. Trimming took 4 bases from V and 6 from J; bases not matched to a gene: 4. Germline V lookup: CDR1 SGHTS, CDR2 YDEGEE. The CDR3 has 13 amino acids. The CDR3 DNA reads TGTGCCAGCAGCAGCCGACAGGGGGATGGCTACACCTTC. Translation gives CASSSRQGDGYTF.

This chain joins TRBV28 and TRBJ1-2; TRBD1 aligns across 7 bases. The length of the CDR3 is 14 residues. Germline values: CDR1 MDHEN, CDR2 SYDVKM. Trimming took 2 bases from V and 7 from J; bases not matched to a gene: 7. CDR3 loop: CASSLGGGNGGYTF. DNA of the CDR3: TGTGCCAGCAGTTTAGGAGGGGGCAACGGTGGCTACACCTTC.

The chain has TRBV6-1 and TRBJ1-6; possibly TRBD1 for D (6 bases). The CDR3 has 14 residues. The V gene lost 5 bases and the J gene lost 7 bases, with 12 bases spanning the gap. The V gene's germline CDR1 is MNHNS and CDR2 SASEGT. In DNA form, the CDR3 reads TGTGCCAGCAGTCCCGACAGGTGGAATTCACCCCTCCACTTT. Translating gives CASSPDRWNSPLHF.

The rearrangement joins TRBV18 to TRBJ1-4, with no clear D. The ends were cut back, 1 base at V and 3 bases at J, with 6 bases in the middle. Germline lookup yields CDR1 KGHSH and CDR2 LQKENI. The length of the CDR3 is 14 residues. This CDR3 reads CASSPQSANEKLFF. In DNA form, the CDR3 reads TGTGCCAGCTCACCACAGTCAGCTAATGAAAAACTGTTTTTT. The complete variable domain, with remaining parts taken from reference TRBV18 and TRBJ1-4, reads NAGVMQNPRHLVRRRGQEARLRCSPMKGHSHVYWYRQLPEEGLKFMVYLQKENIIDESGMPKERFSAEFPKEGPSILRIQQVVRGDSAAYFCASSPQSANEKLFFGSGTQLSVL.

This clone was detected only a few times. CDR3 sequence reads: CASSQDYVTEQYF. For the CDR3, the DNA is TGTGCCAGCAGCCAAGATTATGTCACAGAGCAGTACTTC. V gene TRBV3-1 (or the pseudogene TRBV3-2) combines with J gene TRBJ2-7, with unresolved D. The CDR3 has 13 amino acids. The V end was cut by 0 bases, the J end by 7 bases, with 10 bases between. The V gene's germline CDR1 is LGHDT and CDR2 YNNKEL (reference sequence).

The genes are TRBV15 and TRBJ1-5; 9 bases are shared with TRBD1. The V gene end was trimmed by 0 bases and the J gene end by 4 bases; junction bases not matched to a gene: 4. The V gene's germline CDR1 is LNHNV and CDR2 YYDKDF (reference sequence). The CDR3 contains 16 residues. Here the CDR3 reads CATSRDDRGKNQPQHF. The CDR3 region has the DNA TGTGCCACCAGCAGAGACGACAGGGGGAAAAATCAGCCCCAGCATTTT. The whole variable domain, filled in from reference TRBV15 and TRBJ1-5, reads DAMVIQNPRYQVTQFGKPVTLSCSQTLNHNVMYWYQQKSSQAPKLLFHYYDKDFNNEADTPDNFQSRRPNTSFCFLDIRSPGLGDTAMYLCATSRDDRGKNQPQHFGDGTRLSIL.

The table lists this clone with a count of one. The chain recombines TRBV6-4 with TRBJ2-3, with a possible D match to TRBD2 (5 bases). The CDR3 totals 14 residues. Trimming stripped 10 bases from V and 4 bases from J, with 18 bases between. The V gene's germline CDR1 is MRHNA and CDR2 SNTAGT. This CDR3 is CATSVSGGADTQYF. In nucleotides, the CDR3 is TGTGCCACCTCAGTGAGCGGTGGCGCAGATACGCAGTATTTT.

The chain employs TRBV5-1 and TRBJ2-3; possibly TRBD2 for D (5 bases). V shed 0 bases and J shed 3 bases, with 17 bases lying between them. Germline CDR1 and CDR2: SGHRS and YFSETQ. This CDR3 region has 17 residues. The CDR3 protein is CASSLARSGLETDTQYF. CDR3 nucleotide sequence: TGCGCCAGCAGCTTGGCCAGGAGTGGACTGGAGACAGATACGCAGTATTTT.

The chain combines TRBV6-5 with TRBJ2-2; the match to TRBD2 covers 8 bases. The V segment lost 6 bases and the J segment 4 bases; nucleotides outside the gene matches: 7. The CDR3 is 15 residues long. Germline V gene sequence: CDR1 MNHEY, CDR2 SVGAGI. CDR3 loop: CASRRTSTATGELFF. The DNA for the CDR3 is TGTGCCAGCAGACGGACTAGCACCGCCACCGGGGAGCTGTTTTTT.

The V and J genes are TRBV27 and TRBJ2-3; D is ambiguous. This CDR3 is built from 11 residues. Germline V gene lookup returns CDR1 MNHEY and CDR2 SMNVEV (reference sequence). Trimming took off 5 bases at V and 5 bases at J, with 5 bases between the two ends. In DNA, the CDR3 is TGTGCCAGCAGTACATTAGATACGCAGTATTTT. This sequence encodes CASSTLDTQYF.

V is TRBV11-2 and J is TRBJ2-5; TRBD2 is a possible D gene (5 bases). Germline V gene sequence: CDR1 SGHAT, CDR2 FQNNGV. The CDR3 consists of 15 residues. Trimming removed 0 bases at V and 5 bases at J, with 13 bases between. The CDR3, as DNA: TGTGCCAGCAGCTTAGATCAGAGAGCGGAGGAGACCCAGTACTTC. Amino acids: CASSLDQRAEETQYF.

The chain couples TRBV2 to TRBJ2-3; 14 bases align to TRBD2. The CDR3 is 16 amino acids. Germline lookup yields CDR1 SNHLY and CDR2 FYNNEI. With V trimmed by 5 bases and J by 9 bases, 10 bases remained unmatched. The CDR3 sequence: CASSQTSGRAQGTQYF. The CDR3 DNA reads as TGTGCCAGCAGTCAGACTAGCGGGAGGGCCCAGGGAACGCAGTATTTT.

As DNA, the CDR3 is TGTGCCAGCAGTAGGGAACGGCAGAGGGCCGGGGAGCTGTTTTTT. It encodes CASSRERQRAGELFF. The chain is built from TRBV6-6 and TRBJ2-2; D perhaps matches TRBD2 (5 bases). This CDR3 comprises 15 residues. The V gene lost 5 bases and the J gene lost 6 bases, with 16 bases spanning the gap. Germline assignment: CDR1 MNHNY and CDR2 SVGAGI (reference sequence).

This clone was observed a handful of times. The chain is built from TRBV6-5 and TRBJ1-1, with a weak D call TRBD1 (5 bases). CDR1 is MNHEY and CDR2 is SVGAGI in the germline V gene. Trimming took off 7 bases at V and 0 bases at J, with 9 bases between the two ends. This CDR3 region has 13 residues. CDR3 bases: TGTGCCAGCACCCCAGGGATGAACACTGAAGCTTTCTTT. Protein product: CASTPGMNTEAFF.

The chain joins TRBV10-3 to TRBJ2-5; D not certain. The length of the CDR3 is 17 residues. The V and J ends lost 0 bases and 1 base respectively, with 15 bases between them. CDR1 is ENHRY, CDR2 SYGVKD, per germline. The CDR3 region has the DNA TGTGCCATCAGTGAGTCGACTCCCCATAATCCCCAAGAGACCCAGTACTTC. Amino acid sequence: CAISESTPHNPQETQYF.

The gene calls are TRBV7-2 and TRBJ1-1; possible D gene TRBD1, 6 bases. Germline V gives CDR1 SGHTA, CDR2 FQGNSA. This CDR3 spans 15 amino acids. Trimming stripped 8 bases from V and 1 base from J, with 17 bases between. CDR3 DNA: TGTGCCAGCGGCCGCAGGGACATAACGAACACTGAAGCTTTCTTT. Its translation: CASGRRDITNTEAFF.

V is TRBV5-1 and J is TRBJ1-2, with a tentative D call TRBD1 (5 bases). Deletions cut 4 bases from V and 4 bases from J, with 17 bases between. CDR3 length: 15 residues. The germline V gene has CDR1 SGHRS and CDR2 YFSETQ. CDR3: CASSPGRGVGYGYTF. The CDR3 region has the DNA TGCGCCAGCAGCCCGGGTAGGGGCGTTGGCTATGGCTACACCTTC.

The chain recombines TRBV5-5 with TRBJ2-2; TRBD1 matches at 9 bases. With V trimmed by 2 bases and J by 6 bases, 8 bases remained unmatched. Germline assignment: CDR1 SGHKS and CDR2 YYEKEE (reference sequence). The CDR3 loop spans 16 amino acids. Written as DNA, the CDR3 is TGTGCCAGCAGCTTCACGACAGGGGGTTCGGCCGGGGAGCTGTTTTTT. This sequence encodes CASSFTTGGSAGELFF.